This record concerns one TCR beta chain sequence. Its antigen remains unknown. A read error may be the cause here, since a much bigger clone is one base away. Previously described methods with listed TCR primers produced the bulk TCR libraries. Each CDR3 protein gets one entry after TCRdb re-called the PCR reads with MiXCR. The table lists over 600,000 distinct CDR3 sequences, about 20% of them singletons. The CDR3 has 15 amino acids. The V gene lost 0 bases and the J gene lost 2 bases, with 10 bases spanning the gap. The V gene's germline CDR1 is SGHDN and CDR2 FVKESK. The data are from a study of molecular identifiers for immune sequencing clone quantification. Study-level information: RNA from around 18,000 or 91,000 naive CD8 cells was split five ways in replicates, with four sequenced.

Study-level results: Clones carrying above 20 RNA copies accounted for over 98% of effector molecules, under 1% in naive cells.

The sequencing sample was made of naive CD8+ T cells from blood, with Jurkat cell RNA spiked in. Regarding subset: FACS-sorted CD8+CD4-CCR7+CD45RA+ naive T cells. The receptor comes from a human donor in good health. Some libraries in this study had Jurkat cell RNA spiked in. This chain connects TRBV14 to TRBJ1-2, with TRBD1 as a possible D gene (5 bases). The CDR3 DNA reads TGTGCCAGCAGCCAAGATCCAGGGTTGAACTATGGCTACACCTTC. Amino acids: CASSQDPGLNYGYTF. The variable domain in full, completed from reference TRBV14 and TRBJ1-2, reads EAGVTQFPSHSVIEKGQTVTLRCDPISGHDNLYWYRRVMGKEIKFLLHFVKESKQDESGMPNNRFLAERTGGTYSTLKVQPAELEDSGVYFCASSQDPGLNYGYTFGSGTRLTVV.